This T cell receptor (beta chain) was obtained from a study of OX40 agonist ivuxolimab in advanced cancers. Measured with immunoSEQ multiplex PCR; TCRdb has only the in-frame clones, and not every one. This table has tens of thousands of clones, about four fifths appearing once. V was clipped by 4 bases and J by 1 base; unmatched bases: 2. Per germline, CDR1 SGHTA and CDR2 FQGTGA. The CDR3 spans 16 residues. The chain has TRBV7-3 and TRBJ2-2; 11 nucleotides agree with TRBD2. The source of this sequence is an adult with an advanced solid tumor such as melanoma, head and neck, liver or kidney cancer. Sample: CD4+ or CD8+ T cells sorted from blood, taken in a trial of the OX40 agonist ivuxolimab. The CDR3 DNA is TGTGCCAGCAGCTGGACTAGCGGGCTGAACACCGGGGAGCTGTTTTTT. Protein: CASSWTSGLNTGELFF.